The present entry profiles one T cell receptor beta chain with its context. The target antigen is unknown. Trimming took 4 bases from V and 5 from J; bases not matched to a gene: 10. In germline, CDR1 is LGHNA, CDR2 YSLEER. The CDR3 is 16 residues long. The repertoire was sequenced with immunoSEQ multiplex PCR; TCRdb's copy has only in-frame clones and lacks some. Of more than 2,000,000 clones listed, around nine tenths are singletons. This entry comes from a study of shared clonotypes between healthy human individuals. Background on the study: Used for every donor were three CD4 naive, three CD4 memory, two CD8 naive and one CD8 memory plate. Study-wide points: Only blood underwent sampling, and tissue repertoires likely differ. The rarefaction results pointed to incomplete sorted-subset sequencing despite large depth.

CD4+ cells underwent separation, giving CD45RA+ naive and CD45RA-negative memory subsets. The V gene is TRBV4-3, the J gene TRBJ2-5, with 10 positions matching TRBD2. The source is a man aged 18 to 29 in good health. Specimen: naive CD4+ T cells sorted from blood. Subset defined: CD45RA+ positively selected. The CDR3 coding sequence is TGCGCCAGCAGCCCCCGGAGGAGCGGGAGGGGGGAGACCCAGTACTTC. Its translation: CASSPRRSGRGETQYF.